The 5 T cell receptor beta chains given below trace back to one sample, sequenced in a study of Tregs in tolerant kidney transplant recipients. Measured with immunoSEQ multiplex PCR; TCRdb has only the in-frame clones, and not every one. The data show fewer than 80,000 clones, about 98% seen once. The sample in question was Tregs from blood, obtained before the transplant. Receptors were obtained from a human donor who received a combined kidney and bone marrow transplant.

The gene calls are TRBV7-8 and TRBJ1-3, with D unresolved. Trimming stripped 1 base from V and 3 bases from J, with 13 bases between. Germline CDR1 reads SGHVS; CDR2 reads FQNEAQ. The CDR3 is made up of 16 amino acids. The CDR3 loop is CASSLERVSDGNTIYF. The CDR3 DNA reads TGTGCCAGCAGCTTAGAGAGGGTTAGCGATGGAAACACCATATATTTT.

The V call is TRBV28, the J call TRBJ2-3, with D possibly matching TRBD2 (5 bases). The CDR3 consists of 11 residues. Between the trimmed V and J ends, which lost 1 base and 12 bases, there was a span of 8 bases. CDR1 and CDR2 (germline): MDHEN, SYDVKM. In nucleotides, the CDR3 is TGTGCCAGCAGTTTATATACTAGACAGTATTTT. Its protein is CASSLYTRQYF. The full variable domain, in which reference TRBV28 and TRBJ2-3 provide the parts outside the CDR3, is DVKVTQSSRYLVKRTGEKVFLECVQDMDHENMFWYRQDPGLGLRLIYFSYDVKMKEKGDIPEGYSVSREKKERFSLILESASTNQTSMYLCASSLYTRQYFGPGTRLTVL.

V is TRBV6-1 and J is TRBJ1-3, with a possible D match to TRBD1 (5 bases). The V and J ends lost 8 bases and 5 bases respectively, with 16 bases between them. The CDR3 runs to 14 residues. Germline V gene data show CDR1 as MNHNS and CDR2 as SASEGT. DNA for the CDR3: TGTGCCAGCCAACCGGGAGGGGCCCGAAACACCATATATTTT. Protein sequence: CASQPGGARNTIYF.

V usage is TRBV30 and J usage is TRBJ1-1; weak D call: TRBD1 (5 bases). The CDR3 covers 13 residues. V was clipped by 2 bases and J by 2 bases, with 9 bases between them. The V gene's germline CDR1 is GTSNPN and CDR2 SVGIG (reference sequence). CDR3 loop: CAWSWGGNTEAFF. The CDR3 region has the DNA TGTGCCTGGAGTTGGGGGGGAAACACTGAAGCTTTCTTT.

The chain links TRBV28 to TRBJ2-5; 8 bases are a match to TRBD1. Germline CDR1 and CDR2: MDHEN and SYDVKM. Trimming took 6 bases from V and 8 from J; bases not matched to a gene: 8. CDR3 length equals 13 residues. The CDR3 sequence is CASRGQGFGTQYF. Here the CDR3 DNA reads TGTGCCAGCAGAGGACAGGGTTTCGGCACCCAGTACTTC. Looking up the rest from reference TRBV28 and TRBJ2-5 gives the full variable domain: DVKVTQSSRYLVKRTGEKVFLECVQDMDHENMFWYRQDPGLGLRLIYFSYDVKMKEKGDIPEGYSVSREKKERFSLILESASTNQTSMYLCASRGQGFGTQYFGPGTRLLVL.